This T cell receptor beta chain derives from a study of shared clonotypes between healthy human individuals. Study observations and caveats: Around 5% was the fraction of naive CD4 clonotypes found shared across a few donors.

Produced via immunoSEQ multiplex PCR; TCRdb's table is partial and in-frame only. The sample records around 1.9 million clones, 90% to 95% being singletons. The naive CD8 subset, CD45RO-negative cells positively selected for CCR7, excluded terminally differentiated effector memory CD45RA+ cells. Donation came from healthy HIV-negative adults that had no recent acute infections or vaccinations. Comment on this clone: The antigen remains unidentified. Different DNA sequences within this sample yield the same CDR3.

V dropped 4 bases and J dropped 4 bases, with 4 bases sitting between them. The CDR3 is 12 amino acids. The V gene's germline CDR1 is MNHEY and CDR2 SMNVEV (reference sequence). The V and J genes are TRBV27 and TRBJ2-2; D unresolved. The sequence was obtained from a man younger than 30 in good health. Some clones in this sample may be carry-over from other donors' samples. Sequencing input: naive CD8+ T cells from PBMCs. The CDR3 protein is CASSSITGELFF. The DNA for the CDR3 is TGTGCCAGCAGTTCAATCACCGGGGAGCTGTTTTTT.